This T cell receptor (beta chain) came from a study of blood T cell repertoires in COVID-19. The CDR3 is 16 residues long. The V gene end was trimmed by 0 bases and the J gene end by 4 bases; junction bases not matched to a gene: 7. Germline CDR1 is SGHKS and CDR2 is YYEKEE (reference sequence). Here immunoSEQ multiplex PCR was the method, and the copy in TCRdb shows in-frame clones only, minus some. In the table there are 150,000 to 250,000 clones, 65% to 90% of which are singletons. The chain links TRBV5-5 to TRBJ1-3; TRBD1 aligns across 7 bases. Sequencing was performed on PBMCs or T cells enriched from blood (not recorded which). The TCR originated in a man between 35 and 55 years old who had recovered from COVID-19. The CDR3 is CASSLGGRGRGNTIYF. CDR3 DNA: TGTGCCAGCAGCTTGGGAGGCAGGGGGAGAGGAAACACCATATATTTT.